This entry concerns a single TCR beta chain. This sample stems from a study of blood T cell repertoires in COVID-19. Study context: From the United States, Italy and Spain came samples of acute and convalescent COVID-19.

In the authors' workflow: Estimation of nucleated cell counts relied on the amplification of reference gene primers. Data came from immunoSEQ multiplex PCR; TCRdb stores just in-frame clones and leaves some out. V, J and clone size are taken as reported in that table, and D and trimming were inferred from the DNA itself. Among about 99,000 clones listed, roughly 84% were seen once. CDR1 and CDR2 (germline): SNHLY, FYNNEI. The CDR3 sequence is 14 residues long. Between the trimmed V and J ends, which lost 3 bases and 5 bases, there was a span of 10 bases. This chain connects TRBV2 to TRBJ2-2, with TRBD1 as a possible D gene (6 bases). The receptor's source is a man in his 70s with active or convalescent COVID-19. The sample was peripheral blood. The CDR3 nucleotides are TGTGCCAGCAGTGATGACAGGCAGACCGGGGAGCTGTTTTTT. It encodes CASSDDRQTGELFF.